The 7 T cell receptor beta chains below were found in one sample sequenced in a study of T-cell reconstitution after alpha-beta-depleted transplantation in children. It was with unique molecular identifiers that the TCRbeta library was prepared. MiXCR, run by TCRdb on the PCR reads, gives a single entry per CDR3 protein. Of under 850,000 distinct CDR3 sequences in the sample, roughly 14% were seen once. Sequenced here: PBMCs, sampled before TCRalphabeta/CD19-depleted stem cell transplant. All receptors come from a girl aged 2-15 years with congenital amegakaryocytic thrombocytopenia, due to receive a stem cell transplant.

This clonotype was recorded a few times. The DNA of the CDR3 is TGTGCCAGCAGCTTTTCTTTCGGCGGGGAGGCCTACGAGCAGTACTTC. It yields the protein CASSFSFGGEAYEQYF. The chain has TRBV11-1 and TRBJ2-7, with D perhaps matching TRBD2 (6 bases). CDR3 length: 16 amino acids. The V end lost 3 bases, the J end lost 2 bases, and 17 bases lay between the germline ends. Germline assignment: CDR1 SGHAT and CDR2 FQDESV (reference sequence).

This clonotype was recorded many times. J is TRBJ1-1 and V is TRBV12-3 or TRBV12-4, with D perhaps matching TRBD1 (6 bases). This CDR3 spans 15 amino acids. Trimming took off 5 bases at V and 4 bases at J, with 17 bases between the two ends. The CDR3 sequence is CASSPDRPWRTEAFF. CDR3 nucleotides: TGTGCCAGCAGTCCAGACAGGCCATGGCGCACTGAAGCTTTCTTT.

The chain links TRBV12-3 or TRBV12-4 to TRBJ2-2; 11 nucleotides match TRBD1. Germline trimming cut 6 bases from V and 8 bases from J; bases unmatched to any gene: 8. The CDR3 length is 15 residues. The CDR3 here is CASRPGTGGTGELFF. DNA for the CDR3: TGTGCCAGCAGACCCGGGACAGGGGGAACTGGGGAGCTGTTTTTT.

The chain is built from TRBV20-1 and TRBJ2-1; 13 nucleotides match TRBD2. Per germline, CDR1 DFQATT and CDR2 SNEGSKA (reference sequence). The J segment lost 9 bases and the V segment lost 7 bases, leaving 9 bases of the junction unmatched. The CDR3 consists of 14 residues. The CDR3 nucleotides read TGCAGTGTTCGGACTAGCGGGAGTTCAGGTGAGCAGTTCTTC. Its protein is CSVRTSGSSGEQFF.

This clonotype was found many times. The chain has TRBV29-1 and TRBJ1-1; D possibly corresponds to TRBD1 (5 bases). This CDR3 contains 14 residues. V was clipped by 4 bases and J by 0 bases, with 12 bases between them. Germline V gene data show CDR1 as SQVTM and CDR2 as ANQGSEA. The CDR3 loop reads CSVADREMNTEAFF. The CDR3 DNA reads as TGCAGCGTTGCCGACAGAGAGATGAACACTGAAGCTTTCTTT. The entire variable domain, with the rest obtained from reference TRBV29-1 and TRBJ1-1, is as follows: SAVISQKPSRDICQRGTSLTIQCQVDSQVTMMFWYRQQPGQSLTLIATANQGSEATYESGFVIDKFPISRPNLTFSTLTVSNMSPEDSSIYLCSVADREMNTEAFFGQGTRLTVV.

The chain combines TRBV5-1 with TRBJ1-1; D not certain. The CDR3 covers 14 residues. CDR1 is SGHRS, CDR2 YFSETQ, per germline. V was pared by 3 bases and J by 0 bases, with 9 bases between. The CDR3 here is CASSSWAVNTEAFF. The CDR3 nucleotides read TGCGCCAGCAGCTCCTGGGCAGTGAACACTGAAGCTTTCTTT.

The genes are TRBV3-1 and TRBJ1-2; D may be TRBD1 (6 bases). The V gene lost 3 bases and the J gene lost 8 bases, with 13 bases spanning the gap. This CDR3 comprises 13 residues. Germline V gene data show CDR1 as LGHDT and CDR2 as YNNKEL (reference sequence). CDR3 loop: CASSQPQGFGYTF. The DNA for the CDR3 is TGTGCCAGCAGCCAGCCACAGGGATTCGGCTACACCTTC.